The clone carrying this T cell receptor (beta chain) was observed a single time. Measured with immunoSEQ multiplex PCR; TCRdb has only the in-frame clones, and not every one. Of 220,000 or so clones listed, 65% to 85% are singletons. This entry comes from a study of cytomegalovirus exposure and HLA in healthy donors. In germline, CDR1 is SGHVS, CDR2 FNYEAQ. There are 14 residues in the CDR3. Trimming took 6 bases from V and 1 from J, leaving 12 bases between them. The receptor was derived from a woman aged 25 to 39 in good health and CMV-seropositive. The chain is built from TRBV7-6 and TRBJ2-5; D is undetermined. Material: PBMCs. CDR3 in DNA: TGTGCCAGCAGTCCAGTTTCCAGCCAAGAGACCCAGTACTTC. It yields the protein CASSPVSSQETQYF.